The sequence of this T cell receptor beta chain was determined in a study of CD8 T cells in Susac syndrome. An amount of RNA that ranged from roughly 0.5 to 1 ug was reverse transcribed with random hexamers. One entry per CDR3 protein, called by TCRdb with MiXCR from the immunoSEQ multiplex PCR reads. Of some 180,000 distinct CDR3 sequences listed, roughly 94% are singletons. This clonotype was detected only once. V shed 3 bases and J 2 bases; nucleotides not matched to a gene: 6. The CDR3 is made up of 15 amino acids. CDR1 and CDR2 from the germline V gene are MDHEN and SYDVKM. Sample: CD4+ T cells from PBMCs. The TCR comes from a human donor with Susac syndrome. The rearrangement joins TRBV28 to TRBJ2-7; 8 bases are a match to TRBD1. DNA for the CDR3: TGTGCCAGCAGTTTTCCCGACAGGGGAACCTACGAGCAGTACTTC. Protein product: CASSFPDRGTYEQYF.